A selection of T cell receptor beta chains follows, all from one sample in a study of spatial heterogeneity in lung cancer. TCRdb used MiXCR to reprocess the 5' RACE reads, holding one entry per CDR3 protein. The table shows 27,000 or so distinct CDR3 sequences, with roughly 5.7% occurring only once. Sequenced material: PBMCs, taken at follow-up. The receptors shown here come from a female donor with early-stage non-small cell lung cancer. Each CDR3 is given with its conserved first and last residue. A D gene is named only where the DNA matches it firmly. For some rows the clone size is stated as once, few or many, or as a class when expanded; others skip it.

cdr3_nt: TGTGCCACCAGTGACCGGACGGTAGAGACCCAGTACTTC
cdr3_aa: CATSDRTVETQYF
v_call: TRBV24-1
d_call: NA
j_call: TRBJ2-5
clone_size: many

cdr3_nt: TGTGCCAGCAACCTGGGACTAGCGGGGATCACGGCCACCGGGGAGCTGTTTTTT
cdr3_aa: CASNLGLAGITATGELFF
v_call: TRBV7-8
d_call: TRBD2
j_call: TRBJ2-2
clone_size: NA

cdr3_nt: TGTGCCAGCAGTTCGACTAGCGGGAGAAATGAGCAGTTCTTC
cdr3_aa: CASSSTSGRNEQFF
v_call: TRBV28
d_call: TRBD2
j_call: TRBJ2-1
clone_size: many

cdr3_nt: TGTGCCGGAGCCGGGGGTCATAGCACAGATACGCAGTATTTT
cdr3_aa: CAGAGGHSTDTQYF
v_call: TRBV6-2/TRBV6-3
d_call: NA
j_call: TRBJ2-3
clone_size: many

cdr3_nt: TGCAGTGCTACAACCGGGACTAGCGGGGGGGCAAACGAGCAGTACTTC
cdr3_aa: CSATTGTSGGANEQYF
v_call: TRBV20-1
d_call: TRBD2
j_call: TRBJ2-7
clone_size: few

cdr3_nt: TGTGCCAGCAGTGAACCGAGATTCTCCTACGAGCAGTACTTC
cdr3_aa: CASSEPRFSYEQYF
v_call: TRBV2
d_call: NA
j_call: TRBJ2-7
clone_size: many

cdr3_nt: TGCGCCAGCAGCTACGGGACAGAGAACACTGAAGCTTTCTTT
cdr3_aa: CASSYGTENTEAFF
v_call: TRBV5-1
d_call: TRBD1
j_call: TRBJ1-1
clone_size: many

cdr3_nt: TGTGCCAGCAGCCAAGATAGGAGTGATTCACCCCTCCACTTT
cdr3_aa: CASSQDRSDSPLHF
v_call: TRBV3-1
d_call: NA
j_call: TRBJ1-6
clone_size: many

cdr3_nt: TGTGCCAGCAGCTTGGGCACGGGGGTAACCTACAATGAGCAGTTCTTC
cdr3_aa: CASSLGTGVTYNEQFF
v_call: TRBV5-8
d_call: NA
j_call: TRBJ2-1
clone_size: many

cdr3_nt: TGTGCCAGCAGCAAAGCGCTGATATCGGGACAGTACATCCCCACTGAAGCTTTCTTT
cdr3_aa: CASSKALISGQYIPTEAFF
v_call: TRBV21-1
d_call: NA
j_call: TRBJ1-1
clone_size: many

cdr3_nt: TGTGCCAGCAGCTTATCATGGACAGGGATCGACGAGCAGTACTTC
cdr3_aa: CASSLSWTGIDEQYF
v_call: TRBV7-9
d_call: TRBD1
j_call: TRBJ2-7
clone_size: many

cdr3_nt: TGTGCCAGCAGCACCGCACAGGGGAACTATGGCTACACCTTC
cdr3_aa: CASSTAQGNYGYTF
v_call: TRBV5-4
d_call: TRBD1
j_call: TRBJ1-2
clone_size: many

cdr3_nt: TGTGCCAGCAGCTTAACCTTTCAGCGGGCAGATACGCAGTATTTT
cdr3_aa: CASSLTFQRADTQYF
v_call: TRBV11-1
d_call: NA
j_call: TRBJ2-3
clone_size: NA

cdr3_nt: TGTGCCAGCAGCTTAGGAGGGGGGGGTCAGCCCCAGCATTTT
cdr3_aa: CASSLGGGGQPQHF
v_call: TRBV7-2
d_call: NA
j_call: TRBJ1-5
clone_size: many

cdr3_nt: TGTGCCAGCAGTGAAGCTGGACAGCAAAATCAGCCCCAGCATTTT
cdr3_aa: CASSEAGQQNQPQHF
v_call: TRBV6-1
d_call: NA
j_call: TRBJ1-5
clone_size: medium-sized

cdr3_nt: TGTGCCAGCAGCTTGTATGGCAGGGTGAATAAGCAGTTCTTC
cdr3_aa: CASSLYGRVNKQFF
v_call: TRBV5-6
d_call: NA
j_call: TRBJ2-1
clone_size: many

cdr3_nt: TGCAGTGCTAGAGATGTCAGGGCCTACAATGAGCAGTTCTTC
cdr3_aa: CSARDVRAYNEQFF
v_call: TRBV20-1
d_call: NA
j_call: TRBJ2-1
clone_size: many

cdr3_nt: TGTGCCAGCATCAATAACCTGGCATTCCTCACAGATACGCAGTATTTT
cdr3_aa: CASINNLAFLTDTQYF
v_call: TRBV12-3/TRBV12-4
d_call: NA
j_call: TRBJ2-3
clone_size: many

cdr3_nt: TGTGCCAGCAGCCCCGGGACAGTAGATCAAGAGACCCAGTACTTC
cdr3_aa: CASSPGTVDQETQYF
v_call: TRBV7-9
d_call: TRBD1
j_call: TRBJ2-5
clone_size: many

cdr3_nt: TGTACCAGCAGCCCTTCTAGCGGGACCTTGGATACGCAGTATTTT
cdr3_aa: CTSSPSSGTLDTQYF
v_call: TRBV12-3/TRBV12-4
d_call: TRBD2
j_call: TRBJ2-3
clone_size: NA

cdr3_nt: TGTGCCAGCAGTGGGACAGACCTTAATGGCTACACCTTC
cdr3_aa: CASSGTDLNGYTF
v_call: TRBV12-3/TRBV12-4
d_call: TRBD1
j_call: TRBJ1-2
clone_size: medium-sized

cdr3_nt: TGCAGCGTTTCCGGGACCGACCCCAATCAGCCCCAGCATTTT
cdr3_aa: CSVSGTDPNQPQHF
v_call: TRBV29-1
d_call: NA
j_call: TRBJ1-5
clone_size: many

cdr3_nt: TGTGCCAGCAGCTTAAGGGCAGGGGTTTACCAAGAGACCCAGTACTTC
cdr3_aa: CASSLRAGVYQETQYF
v_call: TRBV11-1
d_call: NA
j_call: TRBJ2-5
clone_size: many